The clone carrying this T cell receptor (beta chain) was observed a handful of times. Its antigen remains unidentified. Each CDR3 protein is one row after TCRdb ran MiXCR on the reads. The table lists a few hundred thousand distinct CDR3 sequences, around a quarter of them singletons. The data were obtained in a study of T cell repertoires in cytomegalovirus infection. About the research overall: Selection of CMV epitopes for the study included recently identified HLA-C-restricted and well-studied HLA-B-restricted ones.

General observations from the study: Dominant in the ex vivo response were TCR beta clonotypes restricted by HLA-C and specific for CMV.

The TCR sequence derives from a human donor in good health (CMV status not recorded). Some clones in this sample may be carry-over from other donors' samples. Sequencing used cultured PBMCs, obtained from culture after CMV antigen stimulation.

The CDR3, as DNA: TGTGCCAGCAGTAAAAGGGCCGCTGCGGTCTACGAGCAGTACTTC. Residues: CASSKRAAAVYEQYF. The chain couples TRBV5-4 to TRBJ2-7, with D unresolved. Trimming cost V 5 bases and J 3 bases, with 18 bases left between them. The CDR3 is made up of 15 amino acids. CDR1 and CDR2 from the germline V gene are SGHNT and YYREEE (reference sequence).